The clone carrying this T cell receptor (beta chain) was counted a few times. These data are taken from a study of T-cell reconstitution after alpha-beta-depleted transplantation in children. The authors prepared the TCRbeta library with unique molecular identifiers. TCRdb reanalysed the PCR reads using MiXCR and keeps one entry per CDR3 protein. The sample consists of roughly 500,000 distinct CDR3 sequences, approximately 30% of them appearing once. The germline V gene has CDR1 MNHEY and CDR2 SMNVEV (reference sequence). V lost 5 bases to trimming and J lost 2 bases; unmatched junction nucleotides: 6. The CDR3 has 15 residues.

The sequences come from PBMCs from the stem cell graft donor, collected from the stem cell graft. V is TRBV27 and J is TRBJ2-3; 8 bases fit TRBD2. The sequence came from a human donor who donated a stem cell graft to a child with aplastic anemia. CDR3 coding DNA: TGTGCCAGCAGTCCCAGCGGGAGAGTCACAGATACGCAGTATTTT. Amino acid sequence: CASSPSGRVTDTQYF.